The clone carrying this TCR beta chain was recorded at least ten times. The authors amplified TCR beta CDR3 regions, and they did so from RNA transcripts for repertoire sequencing. The workflow started with a first-round RT-PCR run with HTBI primers and then moved on to a second-round multiplex PCR. TCRdb reprocessed the multiplex PCR reads via MiXCR and lists one record per CDR3 protein. Among a few hundred thousand distinct CDR3 sequences listed, 15% were seen once. The data belong to a study of Graves' ophthalmopathy and Graves' hyperthyroidism. CDR3 length equals 13 residues. Between the trimmed V and J ends, which lost 3 bases and 3 bases, there was a span of 8 bases. Germline CDR1 is MNHEY and CDR2 is SVGEGT.

The chain couples TRBV6-2 or TRBV6-3 to TRBJ2-5; D unclear. Material: peripheral blood. The source of this sequence is a woman aged 18-30 years with stable Graves' hyperthyroidism. The CDR3 nucleotides read TGTGCCAGCAGTTATAGGGCAGAAGAGACCCAGTACTTC. It encodes CASSYRAEETQYF.